The 25 T cell receptor beta chains below were found in one sample sequenced in a study of cytomegalovirus exposure and HLA in healthy donors (TCRdb year 2017). Libraries came from the immunoSEQ multiplex PCR assay. For the multiplex PCR, a mixture combining 60 forward primers for TCR Vbeta segments and 13 reverse primers for TCR Jbeta segments was used. TCRdb took over this immuneACCESS table, retaining in-frame rearrangements with V and J assigned. Such tables are incomplete; in checked studies, under half of the missing clones stem from an unresolved V gene, and the remainder is unexplained. For this sample there are over 95,000 clones; about 74% appear just once. Roughly 8% of the sample lies in the top ten. Input material: PBMCs. The origin of the receptors is a female donor in good health and CMV-seronegative.

The chain uses TRBV19 and TRBJ2-5; 9 bases map to TRBD1. The V gene's germline CDR1 is LNHDA and CDR2 SQIVND (reference sequence). V lost 6 bases and J lost 4; bases outside the gene matches: 9. This CDR3 is 15 amino acids long. The CDR3 reads CASSLGQGRGETQYF. In nucleotides, the CDR3 is TGTGCCAGTAGCCTGGGACAGGGACGGGGAGAGACCCAGTACTTC.

The chain recombines TRBV5-1 with TRBJ1-1; a possible D gene is TRBD1 (6 bases). The germline CDR1 and CDR2 sequences are SGHRS and YFSETQ. The CDR3 extends over 14 amino acids. The V and J ends lost 5 bases and 3 bases respectively, with 14 bases between them. The CDR3 reads CASRRIQGDTEAFF. CDR3 coding DNA: TGCGCCAGCAGGCGAATACAGGGAGACACTGAAGCTTTCTTT.

The chain links TRBV5-1 to TRBJ1-4; perhaps TRBD1 as D (5 bases). V was trimmed by 2 bases and J by 8 bases, leaving 13 bases between them. The CDR3 consists of 14 residues. CDR1 is SGHRS, CDR2 YFSETQ, per germline. CDR3 in DNA: TGCGCCAGCAGCTTATCGGGGGGAGGGGAAAAACTGTTTTTT. This translates into CASSLSGGGEKLFF.

This clone has just a few counts. The genes are TRBV7-3 and TRBJ2-3; D may be TRBD1 (6 bases). The CDR3 runs to 13 residues. V lost 6 bases and J lost 7, with 14 bases in between. Germline values: CDR1 SGHTA, CDR2 FQGTGA. CDR3: CASRGAGVNTQYF. The CDR3 DNA is TGTGCCAGCAGGGGAGCAGGGGTCAATACGCAGTATTTT.

The V and J genes are TRBV18 and TRBJ2-7, with 8 bases identical to TRBD2. V shed 5 bases and J 3 bases; nucleotides not matched to a gene: 9. CDR3 size: 15 residues. CDR1 is KGHSH and CDR2 is LQKENI in the germline V gene. The CDR3: CASSTQRGSGYEQYF. CDR3 sequence (DNA): TGTGCCAGCTCAACTCAGCGGGGGAGCGGCTACGAGCAGTACTTC.

The gene calls are TRBV7-2 and TRBJ2-5; maybe TRBD2 (5 bases). Germline V gene data show CDR1 as SGHTA and CDR2 as FQGNSA. CDR3 length: 14 residues. V gave up 6 bases and J gave up 5 bases, with 16 bases separating them. The CDR3 sequence: CASSSGSVRETQYF. The DNA for the CDR3 is TGTGCCAGCAGTAGTGGGAGTGTGAGGGAGACCCAGTACTTC.

The chain links TRBV28 to TRBJ2-1; 12 nucleotides agree with TRBD1. This CDR3 contains 20 residues. V lost 4 bases to trimming and J lost 8 bases; unmatched junction nucleotides: 21. Germline V CDR1 and CDR2: MDHEN, SYDVKM. The CDR3 loop is CASSSMHPSPGQGAGHEQFF. CDR3 DNA: TGTGCCAGCAGTTCCATGCACCCCTCTCCGGGACAGGGGGCGGGGCATGAGCAGTTCTTC.

The chain combines TRBV11-2 with TRBJ1-1; D gene unclear. Germline V lookup: CDR1 SGHAT, CDR2 FQNNGV. This CDR3 has 15 amino acids. Trimming took 6 bases from V and 1 from J, leaving 15 bases between them. The DNA for the CDR3 is TGTGCCAGCAGTCGTACATCCCGGGGGAACACTGAAGCTTTCTTT. Its translation is CASSRTSRGNTEAFF.

The chain couples TRBV9 to TRBJ2-3; 10 positions match TRBD2. V lost 1 base and J lost 4; bases outside the gene matches: 12. The CDR3 totals 18 residues. CDR1 and CDR2 (germline): SGDLS, YYNGEE. The CDR3 loop is CASSVSLLAGAGADTQYF. As DNA, the CDR3 is TGTGCCAGCAGCGTATCCTTGCTAGCGGGAGCGGGGGCAGATACGCAGTATTTT.

This chain uses TRBV5-1 with TRBJ1-2, with D unresolved. Trimming shortened V by 1 base and J by 4 bases, and 5 bases separated the two germline ends. The CDR3 loop spans 12 amino acids. The germline V gene encodes CDR1 SGHRS and CDR2 YFSETQ. The CDR3: CASSLSGYGYTF. DNA of the CDR3: TGCGCCAGCAGCTTGTCCGGCTATGGCTACACCTTC. Based on the CDR3 plus reference TRBV5-1 and TRBJ1-2, the full variable domain is KAGVTQTPRYLIKTRGQQVTLSCSPISGHRSVSWYQQTPGQGLQFLFEYFSETQRNKGNFPGRFSGRQFSNSRSEMNVSTLELGDSALYLCASSLSGYGYTFGSGTRLTVV.

A single count supports this clone. The V gene is TRBV5-1, the J gene TRBJ2-4; a possible D gene is TRBD1 (6 bases). The germline V and J ends were trimmed by 4 bases and 2 bases, with 19 bases remaining between them. This CDR3 contains 17 residues. Germline CDR1 SGHRS, CDR2 YFSETQ. CDR3 coding DNA: TGCGCCAGCAGCCCGGGCGCAGGGGCCCTTCCCAAAAACATTCAGTACTTC. Its translation: CASSPGAGALPKNIQYF.

V gene TRBV11-2 combines with J gene TRBJ2-5; 10 positions agree with TRBD2. V shed 3 bases, J shed 1 base, and the junction held 2 bases outside the gene matches. Germline assignment: CDR1 SGHAT and CDR2 FQNNGV. The CDR3 consists of 15 residues. The CDR3 loop is CASSFVAGGQETQYF. In DNA, the CDR3 is TGTGCCAGCAGCTTTGTAGCGGGGGGCCAAGAGACCCAGTACTTC.

The rearrangement joins TRBV19 to TRBJ1-1, with 7 bases lining up with TRBD1. This CDR3 is 16 amino acids long. Trimming removed 4 bases from V and 0 bases from J; junction bases left unmatched: 8. Germline assignment: CDR1 LNHDA and CDR2 SQIVND (reference sequence). The CDR3 DNA follows: TGTGCCAGTAGTACCCGAACAGGGGCGATGAACACTGAAGCTTTCTTT. Amino acids: CASSTRTGAMNTEAFF.

This clone was detected only a few times. This rearrangement joins TRBV27 to TRBJ2-3, with TRBD2 matching over 8 bases. After removal of 2 bases from V and 2 bases from J, the junction contained 6 bases not matched to a gene. Germline assignment: CDR1 MNHEY and CDR2 SMNVEV (reference sequence). The CDR3 extends over 16 amino acids. The DNA for the CDR3 is TGTGCCAGCAGTTTAGAACCGGGGGGGACCACAGATACGCAGTATTTT. It codes for CASSLEPGGTTDTQYF.

A word on this clone: The junction departs from the called germline gene at one end, perhaps through a read error. The rearrangement links TRBV18 to TRBJ2-7, with D maybe TRBD1 (5 bases). This CDR3 is built from 16 residues. Germline V gives CDR1 KGHSH, CDR2 LQKENI. The CDR3 here is CASSPLDGKGSSEQYF. CDR3 nucleotide sequence: TGTGCCAGCTCACCTCTCGATGGCAAGGGGTCCTCCGAGCAGTACTTC.

This clone was counted only a few times. This chain joins TRBV7-3 and TRBJ2-1, with TRBD1 identical over 8 bases. The J segment lost 6 bases and the V segment lost 5 bases, leaving 6 bases of the junction unmatched. Germline-derived CDR1 and CDR2 are SGHTA and FQGTGA. This CDR3 spans 14 amino acids. The CDR3 region has the DNA TGTGCCAGCAGCCCCCCAGGGGGCACCAATGAGCAGTTCTTC. Translation: CASSPPGGTNEQFF.

V is TRBV7-6 and J is TRBJ2-7; D gene uncertain. V was shortened by 0 bases and J by 1 base, with 13 bases between the two germline ends. From germline, CDR1 is SGHVS and CDR2 FNYEAQ. The CDR3 is 16 residues long. CDR3 sequence reads: CASSLAPPGGSYEQYF. The CDR3 bases are TGTGCCAGCAGCTTAGCGCCCCCTGGCGGATCCTACGAGCAGTACTTC.

The chain is built from TRBV9 and TRBJ2-3, with 7 bases aligning to TRBD1. Germline CDR1 reads SGDLS; CDR2 reads YYNGEE. The CDR3 length is 15 residues. The V gene end was trimmed by 0 bases and the J gene end by 4 bases; junction bases not matched to a gene: 5. In DNA form, the CDR3 reads TGTGCCAGCAGCGTAGCGGGGACAGCCGCAGATACGCAGTATTTT. As protein: CASSVAGTAADTQYF.

This chain joins TRBV4-2 and TRBJ1-5; the D gene is possibly TRBD1 (5 bases). Germline assignment: CDR1 LGHNA and CDR2 YNFKEQ. The V gene lost 2 bases and the J gene lost 0 bases, with 14 bases spanning the gap. CDR3 length equals 17 residues. The CDR3 DNA reads as TGTGCCAGCAGCCAAAATGGGGGAGGGAATAGCAATCAGCCCCAGCATTTT. Amino acids: CASSQNGGGNSNQPQHF.

The rearrangement links TRBV9 to TRBJ2-3, with 8 positions matching TRBD2. CDR3 length: 15 amino acids. In germline, CDR1 is SGDLS, CDR2 YYNGEE. V was clipped by 0 bases and J by 1 base; unmatched bases: 1. Written as DNA, the CDR3 is TGTGCCAGCAGCGTAGGAGCGGGAGGCACAGATACGCAGTATTTT. Protein product: CASSVGAGGTDTQYF.

The V call is TRBV7-9, the J call TRBJ2-7; D is possibly TRBD1 (6 bases). V lost 6 bases to trimming and J lost 6 bases, with 15 bases between them. The germline V gene has CDR1 SEHNR and CDR2 FQNEAQ (reference sequence). The CDR3 is 13 residues long. The CDR3 DNA sequence: TGTGCCAGCAGGAAGGTACAGGGTAGCGAGCAGTACTTC. Translated: CASRKVQGSEQYF.

Turning to this clone: An end of the junction differs from the germline gene, which may be a read error. This specimen includes other DNA sequences encoding the same CDR3. This rearrangement joins TRBV2 to TRBJ1-3, with D perhaps TRBD1 (5 bases). The CDR3 totals 14 residues. CDR1 is SNHLY and CDR2 is FYNNEI in the germline V gene. The CDR3 spells CASLRGNSGNTIYF. DNA of the CDR3: TGTGCCAGCCTAAGGGGTAACTCTGGAAACACCATATACTTT.

This chain links TRBV28 with TRBJ2-2, with 7 bases matching TRBD2. Unmatched junction bases numbered 4, after V lost 11 bases and J lost 7 bases. The CDR3 covers 11 residues. Per the germline V gene, CDR1 is MDHEN and CDR2 is SYDVKM. The CDR3 DNA is TGTGCCCACGGGAGGAGCGGGGAGCTGTTTTTT. Translated, it gives CAHGRSGELFF. Complete variable domain (other parts from reference TRBV28 and TRBJ2-2): DVKVTQSSRYLVKRTGEKVFLECVQDMDHENMFWYRQDPGLGLRLIYFSYDVKMKEKGDIPEGYSVSREKKERFSLILESASTNQTSMYLCAHGRSGELFFGEGSRLTVL.

The chain recombines TRBV5-6 with TRBJ2-1; 13 nucleotides agree with TRBD2. The germline V gene has CDR1 SGHDT and CDR2 YYEEEE. This CDR3 is 16 amino acids long. J lost 4 bases, V lost 2 bases, and 3 bases had no gene match. The CDR3 DNA reads as TGTGCCAGCAGCTTTGGACTAGCGGGGGAATACAATGAGCAGTTCTTC. Translated, it gives CASSFGLAGEYNEQFF.

This clone was detected only a few times. The chain is built from TRBV11-3 and TRBJ2-3, with 7 bases that match TRBD1. Germline V CDR1 and CDR2: SGHNT, YENEEA. The CDR3 has 15 amino acids. The trim removed 1 base at V and 6 bases at J, leaving 7 bases unmatched. The CDR3 DNA is TGTGCCAGCAGCTTAGGACAGGGTCGGACGGATACGCAGTATTTT. This translates into CASSLGQGRTDTQYF.